This T cell receptor beta chain was documented in a study of T cell changes during pregnancy in multiple sclerosis. Libraries were prepared by immunoSEQ multiplex PCR; TCRdb keeps only in-frame clonotypes and omits some of them. Counted here are about 100,000 clones, around 92% occurring once; the ten biggest clones make up more than 0.65%. Germline V lookup: CDR1 SGHTA, CDR2 FQGNSA. V lost 1 base, J lost 1 base, and 3 bases stayed unmatched. The CDR3 contains 17 residues. The source material was peripheral blood, sampled in the third trimester of pregnancy. The receptor was derived from a female donor in good health, enrolled as a control in a pregnancy study. The chain employs TRBV7-2 and TRBJ2-3, with 12 bases aligning to TRBD2. Written as DNA, the CDR3 is TGTGCCAGCAGCTTAGTGTCTAGCGGGGGGGGCACAGATACGCAGTATTTT. It specifies CASSLVSSGGGTDTQYF.